This note documents a single TCR beta chain sequence. The antigen remains unidentified. Repertoires were generated with immunoSEQ multiplex PCR, while TCRdb's copy carries only in-frame clones and drops some. Counted here are tens of thousands of clones, 94% occurring once; the ten biggest clones make up 15% to 20%. Trimming removed 4 bases at V and 3 bases at J, with 13 bases between. Germline lookup yields CDR1 SEHNR and CDR2 FQNEAQ (reference sequence). The CDR3 totals 14 residues. The data originate from a study of human versus mouse CDR3 diversity and MHC coevolution. Whole-study findings and limits: On average, humans showed more CDR3 deletions and insertions than mice.

Naive CD4 T cells, CD45RO-negative and CD62L-positive, were flow-sorted from PBMCs. The receptor's source is a person between 55 and 69 years old in good health. The specimen sequenced was naive CD4+ T cells from blood. Indicated subset: CD45RO-negative CD62L-positive naive CD4 T cells. The J gene is TRBJ2-7, the V gene TRBV7-9; weak D call: TRBD1 (6 bases). CDR3 DNA: TGTGCCAGCAGCTCGACAGGTTCGAACTACGAGCAGTACTTC. Its protein product is CASSSTGSNYEQYF.